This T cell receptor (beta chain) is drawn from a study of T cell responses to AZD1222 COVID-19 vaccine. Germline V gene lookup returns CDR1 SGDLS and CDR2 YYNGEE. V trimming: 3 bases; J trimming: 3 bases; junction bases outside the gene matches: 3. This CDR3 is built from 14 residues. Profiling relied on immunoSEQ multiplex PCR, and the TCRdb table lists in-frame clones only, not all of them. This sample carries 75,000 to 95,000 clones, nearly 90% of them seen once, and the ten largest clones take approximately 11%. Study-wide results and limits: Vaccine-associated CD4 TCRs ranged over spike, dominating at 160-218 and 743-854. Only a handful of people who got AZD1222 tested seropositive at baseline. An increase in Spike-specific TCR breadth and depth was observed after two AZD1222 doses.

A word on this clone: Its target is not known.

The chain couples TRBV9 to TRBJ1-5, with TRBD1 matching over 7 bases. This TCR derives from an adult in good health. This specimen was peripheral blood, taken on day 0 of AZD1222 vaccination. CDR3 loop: CASSAGTVNQPQHF. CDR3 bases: TGTGCCAGCAGCGCCGGGACAGTCAATCAGCCCCAGCATTTT. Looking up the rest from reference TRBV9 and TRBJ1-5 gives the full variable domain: DSGVTQTPKHLITATGQRVTLRCSPRSGDLSVYWYQQSLDQGLQFLIQYYNGEERAKGNILERFSAQQFPDLHSELNLSSLELGDSALYFCASSAGTVNQPQHFGDGTRLSIL.